This entry is about one T cell receptor beta chain. Its target is not known. Using a constant-region primer together with ProtoScript II reverse transcriptase, TCR beta cDNA was made from roughly 540 ng of total RNA. Each TCR beta library was derived from three nested multiplex PCR rounds that employed slightly modified ARM-PCR. Amplification in the first two PCR rounds was performed using TRBV1-TRBV30 forward primers and a C-beta reverse primer for around 9 cycles each. TCRdb fed the multiplex PCR reads into MiXCR, producing one record per CDR3 protein. The sample has 50,000 to 60,000 distinct CDR3 sequences; around 77% are singletons. The V gene lost 8 bases and the J gene lost 1 base, with 10 bases spanning the gap. The CDR3 totals 13 residues. Germline assignment: CDR1 KGHSH and CDR2 LQKENI. This entry comes from a study of tumor-infiltrating lymphocytes in primary liver carcinoma. About the study: Tumors were stage T1-T3 N0M0, about 4 to 10 cm across. Study findings and constraints: Tumor samples exhibited a significantly greater top-250-clone fraction than blood samples (p = 0.039). Between tumor regions, pairs overlapped more than tumor-adjacent and tumor-blood pairs did.

Unsorted bulk tissue of about 18-32 mg yielded co-extracted RNA and DNA. All patients had surgically resected primary liver carcinoma. This TCR came from a man between 40 and 49 years old with primary liver carcinoma and hepatitis B virus infection. The material sequenced was liver tumor tissue from sampling region 5. Subset reported: tumor region T5, tumor centre. The chain uses TRBV18 and TRBJ2-3; perhaps TRBD1 as D (5 bases). The CDR3 DNA reads TGTGCCAGCGGTGGGGCCCGCACAGATACGCAGTATTTT. It is translated as CASGGARTDTQYF. The complete variable domain, with remaining parts taken from reference TRBV18 and TRBJ2-3, reads NAGVMQNPRHLVRRRGQEARLRCSPMKGHSHVYWYRQLPEEGLKFMVYLQKENIIDESGMPKERFSAEFPKEGPSILRIQQVVRGDSAAYFCASGGARTDTQYFGPGTRLTVL.